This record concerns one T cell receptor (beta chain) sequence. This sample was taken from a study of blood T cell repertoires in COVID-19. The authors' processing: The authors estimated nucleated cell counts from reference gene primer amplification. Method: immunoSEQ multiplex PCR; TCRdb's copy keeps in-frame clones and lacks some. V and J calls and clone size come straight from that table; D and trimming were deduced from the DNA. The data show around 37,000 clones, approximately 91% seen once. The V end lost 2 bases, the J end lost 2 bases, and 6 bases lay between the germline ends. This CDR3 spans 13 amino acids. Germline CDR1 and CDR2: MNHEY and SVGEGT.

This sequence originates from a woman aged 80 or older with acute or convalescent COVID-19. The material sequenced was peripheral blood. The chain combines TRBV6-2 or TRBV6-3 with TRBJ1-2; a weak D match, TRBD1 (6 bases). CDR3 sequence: CASSYDRNYGYTF. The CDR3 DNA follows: TGTGCCAGCAGTTACGACAGGAACTATGGCTACACCTTC.